These 18 T cell receptor beta chains came from one sample sequenced in a study of patients and donors after allogeneic stem cell transplantation. TCRdb reanalysed the RT-PCR reads using MiXCR and keeps one entry per CDR3 protein. The table includes 200,000 to 250,000 distinct CDR3 sequences, roughly 13% detected once. The sequenced sample consisted of blood, either unsorted or a sorted T cell fraction (not recorded which). The receptors derive from a human donor who was either an allogeneic HSCT recipient or a stem cell or donor lymphocyte infusion donor (not recorded which). It is not recorded whose cells these are; they may come from a transplant donor.

The rearrangement joins TRBV3-1 to TRBJ2-1; maybe TRBD2 (5 bases). Per germline, CDR1 LGHDT and CDR2 YNNKEL (reference sequence). Trimming removed 0 bases at V and 2 bases at J, with 11 bases between. CDR3 length equals 16 residues. The CDR3 region is CASSQDPGSAYNEQFF. The CDR3 nucleotides read TGTGCCAGCAGCCAAGATCCGGGTAGCGCCTACAATGAGCAGTTCTTC.

This clonotype appeared a few times. The chain uses TRBV6-1 and TRBJ2-5; either TRBD1 or TRBD2 may supply D (5 bases each). The CDR3 loop spans 17 amino acids. Germline V gene data show CDR1 as MNHNS and CDR2 as SASEGT. The V end lost 4 bases, the J end lost 2 bases, and 20 bases lay between the germline ends. The CDR3 DNA reads as TGTGCCAGCAGTGCCATCGACCGGGGCCCCGGGCAAGAGACCCAGTACTTC. Translation gives CASSAIDRGPGQETQYF.

This clonotype was picked up many times. DNA for the CDR3: TGCAGCGTTGTGCTGGGATACACTGAAGCTTTCTTT. Translation: CSVVLGYTEAFF. V gene TRBV29-1 combines with J gene TRBJ1-1; D gene uncertain. The CDR3 has 12 amino acids. Deletions cut 4 bases from V and 3 bases from J, with 9 bases between. Germline lookup yields CDR1 SQVTM and CDR2 ANQGSEA.

This clonotype came up a few times. The V gene is TRBV6-1, the J gene TRBJ2-7, with 7 bases matching TRBD1. V gave up 4 bases and J gave up 6 bases; unmatched junction bases: 9. The CDR3 has 14 residues. Looked up from germline, CDR1 is MNHNS and CDR2 is SASEGT. The CDR3: CASSVKGQLSEQYF. The DNA for the CDR3 is TGTGCCAGCAGTGTGAAGGGACAGCTTTCCGAGCAGTACTTC.

This clonotype was observed a handful of times. The CDR3 DNA reads as TGTGCCAGCAGCCAGGCTGCAGGAGACGATCAGCCCCAGCATTTT. It translates to CASSQAAGDDQPQHF. This chain connects TRBV3-1 to TRBJ1-5; D is unresolved. The germline CDR1 and CDR2 sequences are LGHDT and YNNKEL (reference sequence). CDR3 length: 15 residues. V dropped 3 bases and J dropped 5 bases, with 14 bases sitting between them.

The chain links TRBV28 to TRBJ1-1, with TRBD1 as a possible D gene (5 bases). Germline V CDR1 and CDR2: MDHEN, SYDVKM. CDR3 length: 12 amino acids. V was shortened by 6 bases and J by 5 bases, with 10 bases between the two germline ends. The CDR3 reads CASRLEGTEAFF. The CDR3 bases are TGTGCCAGCAGGTTAGAGGGGACTGAAGCTTTCTTT.

The chain uses TRBV4-2 and TRBJ1-5; D call uncertain. Between the trimmed V and J ends, which lost 0 bases and 11 bases, there was a span of 11 bases. The germline V gene has CDR1 LGHNA and CDR2 YNFKEQ. The length of the CDR3 is 13 residues. CDR3 amino acids: CASSQEGSRAQHF. The CDR3 nucleotides read TGTGCCAGCAGCCAAGAAGGGTCGAGAGCCCAGCATTTT.

This clonotype was counted a few times. The chain has TRBV20-1 and TRBJ2-3; 11 bases agree with TRBD2. The CDR3 covers 17 residues. V lost 3 bases and J lost 2; bases outside the gene matches: 10. CDR1 DFQATT and CDR2 SNEGSKA come from the germline V gene (reference sequence). This CDR3 reads CSASEPTSGGFTDTQYF. CDR3 coding DNA: TGCAGTGCTAGCGAACCAACTAGCGGGGGATTCACAGATACGCAGTATTTT.

This clonotype was picked up a small number of times. The chain recombines TRBV20-1 with TRBJ1-2; D might be TRBD1 (6 bases). The V end lost 4 bases, the J end lost 5 bases, and 11 bases lay between the germline ends. This CDR3 comprises 12 residues. Germline-derived CDR1 and CDR2 are DFQATT and SNEGSKA (reference sequence). CDR3 DNA: TGCAGTGCTACAATACAGGGATATGGCTACACCTTC. Translated: CSATIQGYGYTF.

This clonotype occurred a few times. The chain is built from TRBV20-1 and TRBJ2-5, with 10 positions matching TRBD2. The CDR3 extends over 15 amino acids. Unmatched junction bases numbered 9, after V lost 3 bases and J lost 5 bases. Per germline, CDR1 DFQATT and CDR2 SNEGSKA (reference sequence). The CDR3 coding sequence is TGCAGTGCTAGTACTAGCGGGACAGGCGGTGAGACCCAGTACTTC. It is translated as CSASTSGTGGETQYF.

The chain combines TRBV20-1 with TRBJ2-3, with 7 bases fitting TRBD1. In germline, CDR1 is DFQATT, CDR2 SNEGSKA (reference sequence). The CDR3 has 11 residues. Losses at the gene ends were 6 bases for V and 14 bases for J; bases not matched to a gene: 11. The CDR3 DNA follows: TGCAGTGCAAAGACAGGGCTTTTCGGGTATTTT. This encodes CSAKTGLFGYF.

This clonotype was seen at least ten times. The chain links TRBV12-3 or TRBV12-4 to TRBJ1-4, with D tentatively TRBD1 (5 bases). Trimming took 6 bases from V and 5 from J, leaving 13 bases between them. This CDR3 has 14 amino acids. CDR3 amino acids: CASRTGQKNEKLFF. DNA of the CDR3: TGTGCCAGCAGGACGGGGCAGAAAAATGAAAAACTGTTTTTT.

Ten or more counts support this clonotype. This chain uses TRBV6-5 with TRBJ1-3; D is uncertain. CDR3 length: 16 residues. The ends were cut back, 4 bases at V and 1 base at J, with 14 bases in the middle. The germline V gene encodes CDR1 MNHEY and CDR2 SVGAGI. Written as DNA, the CDR3 is TGTGCCAGCAGTTCTGTCTTGACCGATTCTGGAAACACCATATATTTT. It translates to CASSSVLTDSGNTIYF.

J is TRBJ2-7 and V is TRBV9; no clear D. V lost 0 bases, J lost 6 bases, and 19 bases lay in between. The CDR3 totals 16 residues. The V gene's germline CDR1 is SGDLS and CDR2 YYNGEE. The CDR3 DNA sequence: TGTGCCAGCAGCGTAGATGGGCTCCCCCCAAATGGCGAGCAGTACTTC. Amino acids: CASSVDGLPPNGEQYF.

This clonotype has a handful of counts. V is TRBV5-6 and J is TRBJ2-7, with 10 positions matching TRBD1. Germline CDR1 SGHDT, CDR2 YYEEEE. The J segment lost 2 bases and the V segment lost 2 bases, leaving 4 bases of the junction unmatched. The CDR3 is made up of 15 amino acids. CDR3 loop: CASSFGTGVTYEQYF. The CDR3 region has the DNA TGTGCCAGCAGCTTCGGGACAGGGGTCACCTACGAGCAGTACTTC.

This clonotype has ten or more counts. The chain has TRBV11-2 and TRBJ2-5; TRBD1 might be the D (5 bases). With 7 bases removed from V and 7 bases from J, the gap between germline ends came to 19 bases. The CDR3 contains 14 residues. Germline lookup yields CDR1 SGHAT and CDR2 FQNNGV. The CDR3 DNA reads as TGTGCCAGCAACAGGAATTCAGGGTCTGGGACCCAGTACTTC. Encoded protein: CASNRNSGSGTQYF.

The chain recombines TRBV30 with TRBJ2-2, with D hard to call. The CDR3 length is 14 residues. V lost 1 base to trimming and J lost 6 bases, with 12 bases between them. Germline lookup yields CDR1 GTSNPN and CDR2 SVGIG (reference sequence). Here the CDR3 reads CAWSGSGHAGELFF. The DNA for the CDR3 is TGTGCCTGGAGTGGGTCCGGCCACGCCGGGGAGCTGTTTTTT.

This clonotype was counted only a few times. V is TRBV7-3 and J is TRBJ1-6, with TRBD1 matching over 7 bases. V shed 2 bases and J 7 bases; nucleotides not matched to a gene: 2. Germline V lookup: CDR1 SGHTA, CDR2 FQGTGA. The CDR3 spans 14 residues. The CDR3, as DNA: TGTGCCAGCAGCTTACAGGGGGACAATTCACCCCTCCACTTT. This gives the protein CASSLQGDNSPLHF.